This T cell receptor beta chain emerged from a study of blood T cells in healthy people across ages. General study findings and limits: Both higher diversity and more naive CD4+ cells marked long-lived donors when set against aged donors.

Of note for this clonotype: What it recognizes is unknown.

With a J-beta primer mix and a sample-barcoded 5' primer, a second PCR ran about 7 to 12 cycles. A tag from a template-switch adaptor with 12 random nucleotides marked each cDNA molecule. TCRdb called the 5' RACE reads again in MiXCR, with one record for every CDR3 protein. The sample comprises approximately 940,000 distinct CDR3 sequences, 40% to 60% of which are singletons, and around 15% rests with the top ten. Germline lookup yields CDR1 MNHEY and CDR2 SVGAGI. There are 15 residues in the CDR3. V was clipped by 5 bases and J by 2 bases; unmatched bases: 7. Donors each provided 8 to 10 milliliters of peripheral blood.

This clonotype was obtained from a man between 25 and 39 years old in good health. Material: blood. The chain carries TRBV6-5 and TRBJ2-5; 8 positions match TRBD2. The CDR3, as DNA: TGTGCCAGCAGTACCGTTTCGGGGGGGCAAGAGACCCAGTACTTC. It is translated as CASSTVSGGQETQYF.